Listed here are 28 T cell receptor beta chains from one sample, sequenced in a study of immune evolution from preneoplasia to lung adenocarcinoma. Profiling relied on immunoSEQ multiplex PCR, and the TCRdb table lists in-frame clones only, not all of them. The sample has 9,000 to 10,000 clones, about four fifths seen once. The sequenced sample was FFPE lung adenocarcinoma in situ tissue. Source of these receptors: a person of 80 years or more with lung adenocarcinoma.

V and J are TRBV7-9 and TRBJ2-3; D is unclear. The ends were cut back, 5 bases at V and 3 bases at J, with 9 bases in the middle. The CDR3 length is 13 residues. CDR1 and CDR2 (germline): SEHNR, FQNEAQ (reference sequence). The DNA of the CDR3 is TGTGCCAGCAGCCCCGGCCCTACAGATACGCAGTATTTT. This codes for CASSPGPTDTQYF.

V and J are TRBV4-1 and TRBJ1-2; 10 bases are shared with TRBD1. The CDR3 length is 15 residues. The junction had 4 bases not matched to a gene; V was cut back by 4 bases and J by 2 bases. Germline CDR1 MGHRA, CDR2 YSYEKL. CDR3 DNA: TGCGCCAGCAGCCCCCGGACAGGGGGGAACTATGGCTACACCTTC. Translating gives CASSPRTGGNYGYTF.

This clone occurred a few times. The chain uses TRBV2 and TRBJ1-5, with a possible D match to TRBD1 (6 bases). The CDR3 is made up of 14 amino acids. CDR1 is SNHLY, CDR2 FYNNEI, per germline. The V and J ends lost 2 bases and 7 bases respectively, with 12 bases between them. CDR3 nucleotide sequence: TGTGCCAGCAGTGAATGGGGGGGCTGGCAGCCCCAGCATTTT. It translates to CASSEWGGWQPQHF.

Comments on this clone: The DNA is left out, because the CDR3 cannot be placed on it with certainty; the CDR3 is given as TCRdb lists it. This chain links TRBV4-2 with TRBJ2-3; TRBD1 was called by the table and not checked on the DNA. The CDR3 is 13 amino acids long, termini counted. Germline-derived CDR1 and CDR2 are LGHNA and YNFKEQ. The CDR3 protein is CASSQDWGEGAYF.

The CDR3 DNA is TGTGCCACAAAGGGAGATACGAACACTGAAGCTTTCTTT. Translation: CATKGDTNTEAFF. The chain is built from TRBV2 and TRBJ1-1; D gene unclear. The CDR3 spans 13 residues. Germline-derived CDR1 and CDR2 are SNHLY and FYNNEI. The V end lost 10 bases, the J end lost 1 base, and 13 bases lay between the germline ends.

This chain links TRBV7-8 with TRBJ2-5; maybe TRBD2 (5 bases). V lost 9 bases, J lost 2 bases, and 10 bases lay in between. Germline V gene sequence: CDR1 SGHVS, CDR2 FQNEAQ. This CDR3 has 12 residues. CDR3 nucleotides: TGTGCCAGTAGGGAGATTCAAGAGACCCAGTACTTC. This sequence encodes CASREIQETQYF.

This chain links TRBV7-9 with TRBJ1-1; no reliable D call. This CDR3 is built from 13 residues. Trimming stripped 6 bases from V and 5 bases from J, with 13 bases between. CDR1 SEHNR and CDR2 FQNEAQ come from the germline V gene (reference sequence). CDR3 residues: CASRLEGGTEAFF. CDR3 DNA sequence: TGTGCCAGCAGACTAGAGGGAGGGACTGAAGCTTTCTTT.

The chain couples TRBV2 to TRBJ2-1, with D possibly matching TRBD2 (6 bases). The CDR3 runs 14 residues. CDR1 and CDR2 (germline): SNHLY, FYNNEI. Trimming pared 9 bases from V and 5 bases from J, leaving 17 bases between. CDR3 residues: CARVGRGGDNEQFF. In DNA, the CDR3 is TGTGCCAGAGTAGGGCGGGGAGGAGACAATGAGCAGTTCTTC.

V is TRBV9 and J is TRBJ1-2, with D hard to call. V dropped 4 bases and J dropped 8 bases, with 15 bases sitting between them. The CDR3 length is 13 residues. Germline-derived CDR1 and CDR2 are SGDLS and YYNGEE. The CDR3 spells CASSNSGNRGYTF. For the CDR3, the DNA is TGTGCCAGCAGCAATAGTGGTAATAGGGGCTACACCTTC.

This chain joins TRBV20-1 and TRBJ1-5; D remains ambiguous. The V and J ends lost 6 bases and 7 bases respectively, with 10 bases between them. The CDR3 has 11 amino acids. CDR1 is DFQATT, CDR2 SNEGSKA, per germline (reference sequence). Here the CDR3 reads CSAESGQPQHF. CDR3 nucleotide sequence: TGCAGTGCGGAGAGTGGGCAGCCCCAGCATTTT.

The chain's CDR3 is CASSQESPRGEQFF. The CDR3 nucleotides read TGCGCCAGCAGCCAAGAGAGCCCTAGGGGTGAGCAGTTCTTC. The chain couples TRBV4-3 to TRBJ2-1; a possible D gene is TRBD1 (5 bases). Germline V gene sequence: CDR1 LGHNA, CDR2 YSLEER. V lost 0 bases, J lost 9 bases, and 12 bases lay in between. The CDR3 is 14 residues long.

The genes are TRBV7-6 and TRBJ2-3; tentatively, D is TRBD2 (7 bases). Germline CDR1 SGHVS, CDR2 FNYEAQ. The CDR3 spans 16 residues. With 4 bases removed from V and 2 bases from J, the gap between germline ends came to 16 bases. The CDR3 loop is CASSSPRGADTDTQYF. CDR3 sequence (DNA): TGTGCCAGCAGCTCGCCTCGGGGGGCGGACACAGATACGCAGTATTTT.

Remarks on this clone: One end of the junction fails to match germline, which may point to a read error. The chain couples TRBV11-2 to TRBJ2-7; no clear D. The CDR3 length is 11 residues. Germline V gene sequence: CDR1 SGHAT, CDR2 FQNNGV. Here the CDR3 DNA reads TGTGCCAACAGCCACCAAGACGAGCAGTACTTC. Translating it yields CANSHQDEQYF.

V is TRBV4-2 and J is TRBJ2-7, with D possibly matching TRBD1 (5 bases). Germline loops: CDR1 LGHNA, CDR2 YNFKEQ. CDR3 size: 14 residues. The ends were cut back, 0 bases at V and 1 base at J, with 7 bases in the middle. The CDR3 loop is CASSQERGSYEQYF. CDR3 in DNA: TGTGCCAGCAGCCAAGAAAGGGGTTCCTACGAGCAGTACTTC.

The chain has TRBV9 and TRBJ1-6; D remains ambiguous. CDR1 and CDR2 from the germline V gene are SGDLS and YYNGEE. Trimming shortened V by 0 bases and J by 9 bases, and 10 bases separated the two germline ends. The CDR3 extends over 14 amino acids. Here the CDR3 DNA reads TGTGCCAGCAGCGTAGGGCCATCTTCTTCACCCCTCCACTTT. Its translation: CASSVGPSSSPLHF.

This CDR3 reads CASSLQAAGELFF. The CDR3, as DNA: TGTGCCAGCTCACTTCAGGCTGCCGGGGAGCTGTTTTTT. V is TRBV18 and J is TRBJ2-2; D unclear. The CDR3 is 13 amino acids. V lost 4 bases and J 6 bases, leaving 9 bases between the germline ends. Germline V gene sequence: CDR1 KGHSH, CDR2 LQKENI.

This sequence joins TRBV6-1 and TRBJ2-2; TRBD1 matches at 8 bases. Germline trimming cut 8 bases from V and 3 bases from J; bases unmatched to any gene: 8. This CDR3 contains 15 residues. Germline assignment: CDR1 MNHNS and CDR2 SASEGT. CDR3 protein: CASRPGGADTGELFF. The CDR3 region has the DNA TGTGCCAGCCGACCAGGGGGCGCGGACACCGGGGAGCTGTTTTTT.

The V and J genes are TRBV7-2 and TRBJ1-1; D not resolved. Looked up from germline, CDR1 is SGHTA and CDR2 is FQGNSA. The CDR3 extends over 15 amino acids. V was trimmed by 7 bases and J by 4 bases, leaving 19 bases between them. CDR3 DNA: TGTGCCAGCACCGACCAGGTTAATAGCGTCACTGAAGCTTTCTTT. The encoded protein is CASTDQVNSVTEAFF.

The V and J genes are TRBV9 and TRBJ2-1; 10 positions agree with TRBD2. V shed 1 base, J shed 7 bases, and the junction held 2 bases outside the gene matches. The CDR3 loop spans 14 amino acids. Germline lookup yields CDR1 SGDLS and CDR2 YYNGEE. The CDR3 coding sequence is TGTGCCAGCAGCGTACTAGCGGGGGAGAATGAGCAGTTCTTC. Translated: CASSVLAGENEQFF.

J is TRBJ2-2 and V is TRBV4-1; 8 bases map to TRBD1. Germline CDR1 MGHRA, CDR2 YSYEKL. This CDR3 is built from 15 residues. The V and J ends lost 3 bases and 1 base, in that order; junction bases with no gene match: 1. CDR3: CASSQGTGNTGELFF. The CDR3 region has the DNA TGCGCCAGCAGCCAGGGGACAGGGAACACCGGGGAGCTGTTTTTT.

The CDR3 DNA is TGTGCCAGCACCTTAGGAGAGGAAGGCGAGCAGTACTTC. The encoded protein is CASTLGEEGEQYF. The chain is built from TRBV2 and TRBJ2-7, with D hard to call. V was clipped by 7 bases and J by 6 bases, with 16 bases between them. Germline V lookup: CDR1 SNHLY, CDR2 FYNNEI. This CDR3 contains 13 residues.

The chain joins TRBV7-3 to TRBJ2-3; weak D call: TRBD1 (5 bases). Deletions cut 5 bases from V and 0 bases from J, with 12 bases between. The CDR3 loop spans 15 amino acids. Germline V gene lookup returns CDR1 SGHTA and CDR2 FQGTGA. Here the CDR3 DNA reads TGTGCCAGCAGCCCTATTGGGGCTAGCACAGATACGCAGTATTTT. Its protein is CASSPIGASTDTQYF.

By its share, this clone is medium-sized. This chain joins TRBV19 and TRBJ2-5; no firm D call. Germline V gene data show CDR1 as LNHDA and CDR2 as SQIVND (reference sequence). The length of the CDR3 is 11 residues. Trimming removed 4 bases from V and 3 bases from J, with 3 bases in between. CDR3 sequence (DNA): TGTGCCAGTAGTAGAGAAGAGACCCAGTACTTC. It is translated as CASSREETQYF.

CDR3: CASSLQGDGNTIYF. In nucleotides, the CDR3 is TGTGCCAGCAGTCTCCAGGGTGATGGAAACACCATATATTTT. The chain recombines TRBV6-6 with TRBJ1-3; tentatively, D is TRBD1 (5 bases). CDR3 length equals 14 residues. V was clipped by 5 bases and J by 3 bases, with 11 bases between them. From germline, CDR1 is MNHNY and CDR2 SVGAGI (reference sequence).

The V and J genes are TRBV10-2 and TRBJ2-1, with TRBD2 identical over 8 bases. Germline loops: CDR1 WSHSY, CDR2 SAAADI. Trimming cost V 7 bases and J 10 bases; bases outside gene matches: 12. CDR3 length: 14 amino acids. The DNA of the CDR3 is TGCGCCAGCACCTCCCCGGGGGGGCCGGAGGAGCAGTTCTTC. This encodes CASTSPGGPEEQFF.

V and J are TRBV7-3 and TRBJ2-1; a weak D match, TRBD2 (5 bases). Germline lookup yields CDR1 SGHTA and CDR2 FQGTGA. This CDR3 is 14 amino acids long. V was shortened by 0 bases and J by 7 bases, with 10 bases between the two germline ends. The CDR3 DNA is TGTGCCAGCAGCTTAACGCCGGAGGAGAATGAGCAGTTCTTC. This encodes CASSLTPEENEQFF.

The rearrangement uses TRBV5-4 and TRBJ1-6, with 9 bases identical to TRBD1. V was pared by 0 bases and J by 6 bases, with 4 bases of the junction left unmatched. Germline-derived CDR1 and CDR2 are SGHNT and YYREEE (reference sequence). The CDR3 has 16 residues. The CDR3 DNA follows: TGTGCCAGCAGCTTGGAGGGACAGGGTTCTAATTCACCCCTCCACTTT. It codes for CASSLEGQGSNSPLHF.

V is TRBV6-1 and J is TRBJ2-3, with D possibly TRBD2 on 5 matching bases. The CDR3 runs to 13 residues. Trimming left V 4 bases short and J 2 bases short, with 7 bases between. In germline, CDR1 is MNHNS, CDR2 SASEGT. CDR3 amino acids: CASSGTFTDTQYF. The CDR3 bases are TGTGCCAGCAGTGGGACTTTCACAGATACGCAGTATTTT.